These 18 T cell receptor beta chains share one sample of origin, sequenced in a study of T cells in Graves' hyperthyroidism and ophthalmopathy. TCR beta CDR3 region amplification was performed from RNA transcripts. TCR CDR3 regions were first amplified by RT-PCR with HTBI primers. TCRdb recomputed calls from the multiplex PCR reads with MiXCR, one row per CDR3 protein. In the table there are 490,000 or so distinct CDR3 sequences, about 45% of which are singletons. The material sequenced was peripheral blood or thyroid tissue (not recorded which). These receptors all come from an adult woman with Graves' disease, either hyperthyroidism or ophthalmopathy (not recorded which).

V and J are TRBV29-1 and TRBJ2-3; the match to TRBD2 covers 11 bases. In germline, CDR1 is SQVTM, CDR2 ANQGSEA. CDR3 length: 15 residues. Germline trimming cut 4 bases from V and 6 bases from J; bases unmatched to any gene: 9. The CDR3 DNA sequence: TGCAGCGTTGGGATAGCGGGAGGGCCAAGGGATACGCAGTATTTT. Translation gives CSVGIAGGPRDTQYF.

CDR3 nucleotide sequence: TGTGCCAGCAGTTGGACCGGCAGCCAGCCCCAGCATTTT. This translates into CASSWTGSQPQHF. The V call is TRBV12-3 or TRBV12-4, the J call TRBJ1-5; D remains ambiguous. V lost 4 bases to trimming and J lost 7 bases, with 11 bases between them. The CDR3 is 13 residues long.

This chain connects TRBV20-1 to TRBJ1-1; D perhaps matches TRBD1 (5 bases). Germline CDR1 DFQATT, CDR2 SNEGSKA (reference sequence). The CDR3 loop spans 14 amino acids. Trimming took 0 bases from V and 2 from J, leaving 10 bases between them. This CDR3 is CSARDRTKNTEAFF. CDR3 DNA sequence: TGCAGTGCTAGAGATAGGACAAAAAACACTGAAGCTTTCTTT.

This clonotype has at least ten counts. This chain uses TRBV12-3 or TRBV12-4 with TRBJ2-5, with a possible D match to TRBD2 (6 bases). V was trimmed by 6 bases and J by 4 bases, leaving 12 bases between them. There are 13 residues in the CDR3. The CDR3, as DNA: TGTGCCAGCAGGCGGGACCGCGGAGAGACCCAGTACTTC. Translated: CASRRDRGETQYF.

The genes are TRBV20-1 and TRBJ1-5; 7 bases map to TRBD1. The CDR3 sequence is 13 residues long. V dropped 6 bases and J dropped 7; count of bases not matched to a gene: 9. The germline gives CDR1 DFQATT, CDR2 SNEGSKA (reference sequence). DNA for the CDR3: TGCAGTGCCCATGTCCAGGGGGTCCAGCCCCAGCATTTT. Translating it yields CSAHVQGVQPQHF.

This clonotype was recorded many times. This chain connects TRBV7-9 to TRBJ2-7; D gene unclear. The CDR3 loop spans 14 amino acids. Germline V gives CDR1 SEHNR, CDR2 FQNEAQ (reference sequence). The germline V and J ends were trimmed by 1 base and 5 bases, with 12 bases remaining between them. The CDR3 spells CASSLVGRRNEQYF. The CDR3, as DNA: TGTGCCAGCAGCTTAGTAGGGCGCAGGAACGAGCAGTACTTC. The full variable domain, rest sourced from reference TRBV7-9 and TRBJ2-7, is DTGVSQNPRHKITKRGQNVTFRCDPISEHNRLYWYRQTLGQGPEFLTYFQNEAQLEKSRLLSDRFSAERPKGSFSTLEIQRTEQGDSAMYLCASSLVGRRNEQYFGPGTRLTVT.

This clonotype was counted at least ten times. One end of the junction varies from germline; a read error may be responsible. The V call is TRBV20-1, the J call TRBJ1-5; 9 bases map to TRBD1. CDR3 length: 16 residues. Germline-derived CDR1 and CDR2 are DFQATT and SNEGSKA (reference sequence). CDR3 sequence (DNA): TGCAGTGCCAGAGGCGTACAGGGGGCATGGGATCAGCCCCAGCATTTT. It yields the protein CSARGVQGAWDQPQHF.

The chain joins TRBV2 to TRBJ1-5; no definite D call. Trimming shortened V by 4 bases and J by 0 bases, and 7 bases separated the two germline ends. This CDR3 comprises 14 residues. The V gene's germline CDR1 is SNHLY and CDR2 FYNNEI. The chain's CDR3 is CASSAVYSNQPQHF. The CDR3, as DNA: TGTGCCAGCAGTGCCGTGTATAGCAATCAGCCCCAGCATTTT.

The V call is TRBV7-3, the J call TRBJ2-1; 7 bases fit TRBD2. This CDR3 comprises 14 residues. Per the germline V gene, CDR1 is SGHTA and CDR2 is FQGTGA. V lost 4 bases and J lost 2; bases outside the gene matches: 2. DNA of the CDR3: TGTGCCAGCAGCTCTAGCGGAACCTACAATGAGCAGTTCTTC. This encodes CASSSSGTYNEQFF.

The V gene is TRBV15, the J gene TRBJ1-5; possibly TRBD1 for D (5 bases). The CDR3 runs to 15 residues. The germline CDR1 and CDR2 sequences are LNHNV and YYDKDF (reference sequence). V gave up 3 bases and J gave up 9 bases, with 18 bases separating them. DNA for the CDR3: TGTGCCACCAGCAGGACCGGGGGTTTGGATTGGCCCCAGCATTTT. This gives the protein CATSRTGGLDWPQHF.

This clonotype showed up many times. The chain uses TRBV2 and TRBJ2-7; TRBD2 is a possible D gene (6 bases). This CDR3 spans 14 amino acids. The V end lost 5 bases, the J end lost 0 bases, and 11 bases lay between the germline ends. The germline CDR1 and CDR2 sequences are SNHLY and FYNNEI. DNA for the CDR3: TGTGCCAGCAGTCATCGAGCGGGCTCCTACGAGCAGTACTTC. Its protein is CASSHRAGSYEQYF.

This clonotype came up a few times. The rearrangement uses TRBV15 and TRBJ2-7; 9 nucleotides agree with TRBD1. Germline V gene data show CDR1 as LNHNV and CDR2 as YYDKDF (reference sequence). With 5 bases clipped from V and 6 bases from J, the junction kept 5 bases outside the gene matches. This CDR3 contains 13 residues. The CDR3 reads CATSRDRVGEQYF. The CDR3 DNA reads as TGTGCCACCAGCCGGGACAGGGTGGGCGAGCAGTACTTC.

This chain links TRBV19 with TRBJ1-6, with 7 nucleotides matching TRBD1. Trimming removed 11 bases from V and 8 bases from J; junction bases left unmatched: 9. Germline-derived CDR1 and CDR2 are LNHDA and SQIVND (reference sequence). This CDR3 has 13 residues. In DNA, the CDR3 is TGTGCCCACGACAGGGCGCCGGATTCACCCCTCCACTTT. Amino acid sequence: CAHDRAPDSPLHF.

J is TRBJ1-4 and V is TRBV11-2, with 10 positions matching TRBD1. The CDR3 runs to 15 residues. The germline CDR1 and CDR2 sequences are SGHAT and FQNNGV. Germline trimming cut 6 bases from V and 8 bases from J; bases unmatched to any gene: 9. The CDR3 spells CASRRETGGTEKLFF. CDR3 bases: TGTGCCAGCAGGCGCGAGACAGGGGGCACGGAAAAACTGTTTTTT.

The chain has TRBV29-1 and TRBJ2-7; 9 bases are a match to TRBD2. Trimming at V came to 4 bases and at J to 7 bases, leaving 11 bases not matched to a gene. The CDR3 loop spans 14 amino acids. Germline CDR1 SQVTM, CDR2 ANQGSEA. For the CDR3, the DNA is TGCAGCGTTGTGTGGGCGGGAGGGACCGGGGAGCAGTACTTC. It yields the protein CSVVWAGGTGEQYF.

This clonotype was seen many times. This chain joins TRBV29-1 and TRBJ1-2, with a tentative D call TRBD1 (5 bases). CDR3 length: 14 residues. The germline CDR1 and CDR2 sequences are SQVTM and ANQGSEA. Trimming left V 6 bases short and J 5 bases short, with 19 bases between. The CDR3 region is CSVHGTSGSYGYTF. The CDR3 nucleotides read TGCAGCGTCCACGGGACCTCCGGGAGTTATGGCTACACCTTC. Full variable domain (outside the CDR3, taken from reference TRBV29-1 and TRBJ1-2): SAVISQKPSRDICQRGTSLTIQCQVDSQVTMMFWYRQQPGQSLTLIATANQGSEATYESGFVIDKFPISRPNLTFSTLTVSNMSPEDSSIYLCSVHGTSGSYGYTFGSGTRLTVV.

The sample holds a few counts of this clonotype. The chain employs TRBV4-3 and TRBJ1-2; TRBD1 matches 11 bases. Trimming took 4 bases from V and 5 from J; bases not matched to a gene: 12. Germline V lookup: CDR1 LGHNA, CDR2 YSLEER. This CDR3 spans 17 amino acids. The CDR3 DNA reads as TGCGCCAGCAGCCCAGGGACAGGGGGAAGGAAAGTATATGGCTACACCTTC. This sequence encodes CASSPGTGGRKVYGYTF.

Worth noting for this clonotype: Possible read error: a much larger clone is one base away. The chain links TRBV12-3 or TRBV12-4 to TRBJ1-6; 7 bases map to TRBD1. The CDR3 length is 14 residues. The CDR3 sequence: CAGSLRGGYSPLHF. The CDR3 DNA follows: TGTGCCGGCAGTTTACGAGGGGGCTATTCACCCCTCCACTTT.